One and the same sample provided the 28 T cell receptor beta chains below, sequenced in a study of Graves' ophthalmopathy and Graves' hyperthyroidism. Amplification of TCR beta CDR3 regions used RNA transcripts. Second-round multiplex PCR came after first-round RT-PCR with HTBI primers. Each CDR3 protein gets one entry after TCRdb re-called the multiplex PCR reads with MiXCR. The sample has roughly 1.1 million distinct CDR3 sequences, about 35% seen once. Sequencing was carried out using peripheral blood or thyroid tissue (not recorded which). The receptors come from an adult man with Graves' hyperthyroidism.

This clonotype was detected once. The chain has TRBV14 and TRBJ2-5; D is unresolved. The germline V gene has CDR1 SGHDN and CDR2 FVKESK. Trimming shortened V by 0 bases and J by 9 bases, and 11 bases separated the two germline ends. This CDR3 contains 13 residues. The CDR3 protein is CASSQDRGLAQYF. The CDR3 DNA follows: TGTGCCAGCAGCCAAGATCGAGGTCTGGCCCAGTACTTC.

This sequence joins TRBV6-5 and TRBJ1-2; D remains ambiguous. Looked up from germline, CDR1 is MNHEY and CDR2 is SVGAGI. Trimming shortened V by 3 bases and J by 2 bases, and 7 bases separated the two germline ends. This CDR3 is 13 amino acids long. The CDR3 region has the DNA TGTGCCAGCAGTTATGAAATCAACTATGGCTACACCTTC. It yields the protein CASSYEINYGYTF.

This clonotype was counted a few times. Being one base from a much bigger clone, this may be a read error. The V call is TRBV15, the J call TRBJ2-5; maybe TRBD2 (5 bases). V was cut by 1 base and J by 4 bases, with 19 bases left in between. Germline V gives CDR1 LNHNV, CDR2 YYDKDF (reference sequence). The CDR3 spans 17 residues. CDR3 sequence (DNA): TGTGCCACCAGCAGAGTAATAGGGAGTGACCACCTAGAGACCCAGTACTTC. Protein: CATSRVIGSDHLETQYF.

The chain uses TRBV20-1 and TRBJ1-2; no reliable D call. Germline V lookup: CDR1 DFQATT, CDR2 SNEGSKA (reference sequence). V was cut by 3 bases and J by 5 bases, with 16 bases left in between. The CDR3 totals 14 residues. CDR3 residues: CSARIPQEVYGYTF. CDR3 coding DNA: TGCAGTGCTAGGATCCCGCAGGAGGTTTATGGCTACACCTTC.

This rearrangement joins TRBV5-6 to TRBJ2-7, with 10 bases lining up with TRBD1. The length of the CDR3 is 15 residues. V gave up 4 bases and J gave up 3 bases; unmatched junction bases: 7. CDR1 SGHDT and CDR2 YYEEEE come from the germline V gene. The CDR3 spells CASSRTGGGHYEQYF. The CDR3 DNA sequence: TGTGCCAGCAGCCGGACAGGGGGAGGGCACTACGAGCAGTACTTC.

About this clonotype itself: With a much larger clone just one base away, this may be a read error. The rearrangement links TRBV20-1 to TRBJ1-5, with a weak D call TRBD1 (6 bases). The CDR3 totals 15 residues. Deletions cut 5 bases from V and 6 bases from J, with 20 bases between. The germline V gene encodes CDR1 DFQATT and CDR2 SNEGSKA (reference sequence). The CDR3 nucleotides are TGCAGTGCTCCCTCAGGTACAGGGACCAGTCAGCCCCAGCATTTT. It specifies CSAPSGTGTSQPQHF.

This clonotype was observed at least ten times. V gene TRBV20-1 combines with J gene TRBJ1-5; 7 bases align to TRBD1. Germline values: CDR1 DFQATT, CDR2 SNEGSKA (reference sequence). This CDR3 comprises 12 residues. The trim removed 6 bases at V and 13 bases at J, leaving 12 bases unmatched. This CDR3 is CSAPLVQGLQHF. The CDR3, as DNA: TGCAGTGCCCCCCTCGTACAGGGGCTACAGCATTTT.

This clonotype was detected a few times. The chain recombines TRBV5-6 with TRBJ2-7; 7 bases fit TRBD1. V gave up 10 bases and J gave up 6 bases; unmatched junction bases: 13. Germline V gene data show CDR1 as SGHDT and CDR2 as YYEEEE. CDR3 length equals 13 residues. This CDR3 is CAGSTQGVFEQYF. The CDR3, as DNA: TGTGCCGGTTCAACGCAGGGGGTCTTCGAGCAGTACTTC.

The chain uses TRBV25-1 and TRBJ1-6, with a possible D match to TRBD1 (5 bases). The CDR3 runs to 14 residues. In germline, CDR1 is MGHDK, CDR2 SYGVNS. V was cut by 6 bases and J by 9 bases, with 15 bases left in between. The DNA for the CDR3 is TGTGCCAGCAGAGAGGCAGGGCTTCGTTCACCCCTCCACTTT. This translates into CASREAGLRSPLHF.

The rearrangement joins TRBV7-9 to TRBJ1-4; no definite D call. Germline loops: CDR1 SEHNR, CDR2 FQNEAQ (reference sequence). V shed 7 bases and J shed 13 bases, with 16 bases lying between them. CDR3 length: 12 amino acids. CDR3 loop: CASTSRLDRLFF. DNA of the CDR3: TGTGCCAGCACCTCACGCCTCGACCGACTGTTTTTT. Full variable domain (rest looked up from reference TRBV7-9 and TRBJ1-4): DTGVSQNPRHKITKRGQNVTFRCDPISEHNRLYWYRQTLGQGPEFLTYFQNEAQLEKSRLLSDRFSAERPKGSFSTLEIQRTEQGDSAMYLCASTSRLDRLFFGSGTQLSVL.

The CDR3, as DNA: TGTGCCATCAGTGAAATTAGGCAGAAACTCTCTGGGGCCAACGTCCTGACTTTC. This codes for CAISEIRQKLSGANVLTF. The chain employs TRBV10-3 and TRBJ2-6, with D uncertain. Germline V gives CDR1 ENHRY, CDR2 SYGVKD. The CDR3 spans 18 residues. Trimming stripped 3 bases from V and 0 bases from J, with 15 bases between.

On this clonotype itself: The CDR3 does not close with the conserved phenylalanine or tryptophan, likely indicating a read error. The limits of the CDR3 on the DNA are not certain, so only TCRdb's listed CDR3 is given. This CDR3 reads CASRSRDSREQSY. This chain connects TRBV7-9 to TRBJ2-5; the table names TRBD2, a call not compared with the DNA. The CDR3 totals 13 residues, both ends included. CDR1 SEHNR and CDR2 FQNEAQ come from the germline V gene (reference sequence).

This chain uses TRBV7-9 with TRBJ1-2, with TRBD1 identical over 7 bases. This CDR3 has 13 amino acids. Germline V gene sequence: CDR1 SEHNR, CDR2 FQNEAQ (reference sequence). V lost 3 bases to trimming and J lost 8 bases; unmatched junction nucleotides: 6. CDR3: CASSLGTASGYTF. The CDR3 bases are TGTGCCAGCAGCTTGGGGACAGCCAGCGGCTACACCTTC.

The chain is built from TRBV2 and TRBJ1-1, with TRBD1 as a possible D gene (5 bases). The V gene's germline CDR1 is SNHLY and CDR2 FYNNEI. V was cut by 7 bases and J by 2 bases, with 20 bases left in between. This CDR3 has 16 residues. The CDR3 here is CASKPRGGVSNTEAFF. The DNA of the CDR3 is TGTGCCAGCAAACCCCGGGGGGGAGTGTCAAACACTGAAGCTTTCTTT.

This clonotype was recorded many times. V gene TRBV19 combines with J gene TRBJ1-5; no firm D call. Germline loops: CDR1 LNHDA, CDR2 SQIVND (reference sequence). CDR3 length: 15 amino acids. Trimming took off 1 base at V and 4 bases at J, with 11 bases between the two ends. CDR3 in DNA: TGTGCCAGTAGTATAGTGAGCAGCTTTAATCAGCCCCAGCATTTT. Protein product: CASSIVSSFNQPQHF. Filled out from reference TRBV19 and TRBJ1-5, the complete variable domain reads DGGITQSPKYLFRKEGQNVTLSCEQNLNHDAMYWYRQDPGQGLRLIYYSQIVNDFQKGDIAEGYSVSREKKESFPLTVTSAQKNPTAFYLCASSIVSSFNQPQHFGDGTRLSIL.

This clonotype has a count of ten or more. This chain uses TRBV7-2 with TRBJ2-7, with D possibly TRBD1 on 6 matching bases. V dropped 6 bases and J dropped 5 bases, with 20 bases sitting between them. Germline assignment: CDR1 SGHTA and CDR2 FQGNSA. This CDR3 spans 15 amino acids. The CDR3 loop is CASRPGTIGRHEQYF. The CDR3 bases are TGTGCCAGCAGGCCCGGGACAATCGGACGCCACGAGCAGTACTTC. The full variable domain, its missing parts supplied by reference TRBV7-2 and TRBJ2-7, is GAGVSQSPSNKVTEKGKDVELRCDPISGHTALYWYRQSLGQGLEFLIYFQGNSAPDKSGLPSDRFSAERTGGSVSTLTIQRTQQEDSAVYLCASRPGTIGRHEQYFGPGTRLTVT.

This clonotype has a count of ten or more. The chain links TRBV20-1 to TRBJ1-6, with D unclear. Germline V gives CDR1 DFQATT, CDR2 SNEGSKA (reference sequence). This CDR3 contains 14 residues. Trimming pared 2 bases from V and 6 bases from J, leaving 11 bases between. This CDR3 is CSARTDTGNSPLHF. CDR3 coding DNA: TGCAGTGCTAGAACTGACACGGGTAATTCACCCCTCCACTTT.

The chain joins TRBV19 to TRBJ1-3, with D perhaps TRBD1 (5 bases). Germline V gene lookup returns CDR1 LNHDA and CDR2 SQIVND (reference sequence). This CDR3 has 14 amino acids. Trimming left V 3 bases short and J 4 bases short, with 10 bases between. For the CDR3, the DNA is TGTGCCAGTAGTATTCTGACAGAAGGAAACACCATATATTTT. Its protein is CASSILTEGNTIYF.

In its sample, this clonotype was seen many times. This chain joins TRBV7-2 and TRBJ2-5; 12 positions agree with TRBD1. CDR1 SGHTA and CDR2 FQGNSA come from the germline V gene. V was pared by 7 bases and J by 4 bases, with 10 bases of the junction left unmatched. This CDR3 is built from 16 residues. The CDR3 DNA reads as TGTGCCAGCACCCCAAAGGGGACAGGGGGCCGAGAGACCCAGTACTTC. Protein: CASTPKGTGGRETQYF.

A note on this clonotype: At one end, the junction sequence differs from germline, possibly due to a read error. The genes are TRBV19 and TRBJ2-2; 9 bases line up with TRBD1. From germline, CDR1 is LNHDA and CDR2 SQIVND (reference sequence). The CDR3 is 15 residues long. The CDR3 DNA follows: TGTACCAGTAGTACCTGGACAGGGGACACCGGGGAGCTGTTTTTT. This sequence encodes CTSSTWTGDTGELFF.

This clonotype was detected only a few times. This chain joins TRBV12-3 or TRBV12-4 and TRBJ2-2, with TRBD2 as a possible D gene (6 bases). The CDR3 length is 16 residues. V was cut by 7 bases and J by 4 bases, with 19 bases left in between. The CDR3 region is CASNKSGRSATGELFF. In DNA, the CDR3 is TGTGCCAGCAACAAATCCGGGAGATCGGCCACCGGGGAGCTGTTTTTT.

The table lists this clonotype with a few counts. In DNA, the CDR3 is TGTGCCAGCAGTTTGGCGGGACCGTACAGACTAGCGGGGGAATACGAGCAGTACTTC. Translated: CASSLAGPYRLAGEYEQYF. The rearrangement joins TRBV25-1 to TRBJ2-7; TRBD2 matches 12 bases. The junction had 18 bases not matched to a gene; V was cut back by 5 bases and J by 4 bases. The CDR3 length is 19 residues. Germline assignment: CDR1 MGHDK and CDR2 SYGVNS.

This clonotype was picked up many times. The chain combines TRBV7-2 with TRBJ1-5; 7 bases align to TRBD1. Germline values: CDR1 SGHTA, CDR2 FQGNSA. This CDR3 comprises 13 residues. Germline trimming cut 4 bases from V and 6 bases from J; bases unmatched to any gene: 3. The CDR3 DNA reads TGTGCCAGCAGCTCGACAGGGCCTCAGCCCCAGCATTTT. Translated, it gives CASSSTGPQPQHF.

The chain is built from TRBV7-8 and TRBJ2-7, with 7 positions matching TRBD2. Germline loops: CDR1 SGHVS, CDR2 FQNEAQ. The CDR3 sequence is 15 residues long. Trimming at V came to 3 bases and at J to 4 bases, leaving 9 bases not matched to a gene. The CDR3 is CASSFSRGEVYEQYF. CDR3 nucleotide sequence: TGTGCCAGCAGCTTCTCACGGGGGGAGGTGTACGAGCAGTACTTC.

This clonotype was counted a few times. The chain carries TRBV27 and TRBJ1-2, with D uncertain. CDR1 is MNHEY and CDR2 is SMNVEV in the germline V gene (reference sequence). This CDR3 has 13 residues. Trimming took off 5 bases at V and 5 bases at J, with 12 bases between the two ends. The CDR3 here is CASSRDGFYGYTF. Written as DNA, the CDR3 is TGTGCCAGCAGTAGAGACGGTTTTTATGGCTACACCTTC.

V gene TRBV28 combines with J gene TRBJ2-2; a possible D gene is TRBD1 (6 bases). The CDR3 sequence is 13 residues long. Germline-derived CDR1 and CDR2 are MDHEN and SYDVKM. Trimming stripped 4 bases from V and 3 bases from J, with 6 bases between. The CDR3 loop reads CASSWGHTGELFF. The CDR3 coding sequence is TGTGCCAGCAGTTGGGGGCACACCGGGGAGCTGTTTTTT.

Ten or more counts support this clonotype. The rearrangement joins TRBV7-9 to TRBJ1-2, with D unresolved. Deletions cut 0 bases from V and 4 bases from J, with 6 bases between. Germline CDR1 SEHNR, CDR2 FQNEAQ (reference sequence). This CDR3 comprises 13 residues. CDR3 in amino acids: CASSLALSYGYTF. CDR3 nucleotide sequence: TGTGCCAGCAGCTTAGCGCTAAGCTATGGCTACACCTTC.

This clonotype was seen many times. The DNA of the CDR3 is TGTGCCAGCAGCTTAATGTCCTACGAGCAGTACTTC. Protein: CASSLMSYEQYF. The chain recombines TRBV7-2 with TRBJ2-7; no definite D call. The V end lost 2 bases, the J end lost 1 base, and 3 bases lay between the germline ends. CDR3 length: 12 residues. Germline V gene sequence: CDR1 SGHTA, CDR2 FQGNSA.